The 14 T cell receptor beta chains below all came from one sample that was sequenced in a study of CD8+ T cells in alopecia areata. Extracted RNA was reverse transcribed into cDNA, the sequencing template. TCRdb keeps only in-frame clones here, not all; method: immunoSEQ multiplex PCR. The table has fewer than 250,000 clones, roughly two fifths seen once. The treatment was: oral pan-JAK inhibitor, 5-10 mg twice daily. The specimen was CD4+ T cells sorted from blood, collected at approximately week 37, from a patient treated with tofacitinib. These receptors came from a human donor with alopecia areata.

Here the CDR3 reads CAWSVDLGEQFF. In nucleotides, the CDR3 is TGTGCCTGGAGTGTGGATCTTGGTGAGCAGTTCTTC. V and J are TRBV30 and TRBJ2-1; D not resolved. Trimming left V 0 bases short and J 9 bases short, with 9 bases between. Looked up from germline, CDR1 is GTSNPN and CDR2 is SVGIG (reference sequence). The CDR3 consists of 12 residues.

This clone has more than one count but fewer than ten. The CDR3 DNA is TGTGCCAGCAGGCGGCTAGCGGGAGGGCCCGGGGAGACCCAGTACTTC. Translated: CASRRLAGGPGETQYF. The chain couples TRBV7-2 to TRBJ2-5; TRBD2 agrees at 12 bases. The CDR3 totals 16 residues. V trimming: 6 bases; J trimming: 5 bases; junction bases outside the gene matches: 10. Germline-derived CDR1 and CDR2 are SGHTA and FQGNSA. Supplemented by reference TRBV7-2 and TRBJ2-5, the full variable domain reads GAGVSQSPSNKVTEKGKDVELRCDPISGHTALYWYRQSLGQGLEFLIYFQGNSAPDKSGLPSDRFSAERTGGSVSTLTIQRTQQEDSAVYLCASRRLAGGPGETQYFGPGTRLLVL.

The rearrangement uses TRBV2 and TRBJ2-2; D remains ambiguous. The length of the CDR3 is 12 residues. Trimming took off 3 bases at V and 3 bases at J, with 2 bases between the two ends. Per germline, CDR1 SNHLY and CDR2 FYNNEI. This CDR3 is CASSDDTGELFF. The CDR3 DNA sequence: TGTGCCAGCAGTGATGACACCGGGGAGCTGTTTTTT.

The chain links TRBV7-2 to TRBJ2-3, with TRBD1 matching over 7 bases. Germline assignment: CDR1 SGHTA and CDR2 FQGNSA. This CDR3 spans 16 amino acids. Trimming cost V 5 bases and J 4 bases; bases outside gene matches: 12. CDR3 region: CASSVTGETSADTQYF. The DNA for the CDR3 is TGTGCCAGCAGCGTAACAGGGGAGACGAGCGCAGATACGCAGTATTTT.

This chain connects TRBV28 to TRBJ2-3, with 15 bases identical to TRBD2. J was trimmed by 10 bases and V by 8 bases; bases with no gene match: 4. There are 13 residues in the CDR3. The germline V gene has CDR1 MDHEN and CDR2 SYDVKM. The CDR3 sequence is CASSGTSGRSQYF. DNA for the CDR3: TGTGCCAGCTCCGGGACTAGCGGGAGGTCGCAGTATTTT. Filled out from reference TRBV28 and TRBJ2-3, the complete variable domain reads DVKVTQSSRYLVKRTGEKVFLECVQDMDHENMFWYRQDPGLGLRLIYFSYDVKMKEKGDIPEGYSVSREKKERFSLILESASTNQTSMYLCASSGTSGRSQYFGPGTRLTVL.

This clone was seen once. J is TRBJ1-4 and V is TRBV30; D remains unclear. The CDR3 is 11 residues long. V dropped 1 base and J dropped 7 bases, with 4 bases sitting between them. Germline CDR1 GTSNPN, CDR2 SVGIG (reference sequence). This chain's CDR3 is CAWSGVEKLFF. CDR3 DNA sequence: TGTGCCTGGAGTGGGGTTGAAAAACTGTTTTTT.

This clone was picked up one time. The chain joins TRBV30 to TRBJ2-5; maybe TRBD1 (5 bases). The CDR3 spans 11 residues. Germline assignment: CDR1 GTSNPN and CDR2 SVGIG (reference sequence). The V and J ends lost 4 bases and 5 bases respectively, with 8 bases between them. The CDR3 protein is CAWTGSETQYF. Here the CDR3 DNA reads TGTGCCTGGACAGGGTCTGAGACCCAGTACTTC.

This chain connects TRBV2 to TRBJ2-3, with unresolved D. This CDR3 comprises 13 residues. CDR1 and CDR2 from the germline V gene are SNHLY and FYNNEI. V lost 3 bases and J lost 1, with 5 bases in between. The CDR3, as DNA: TGTGCCAGCAGTGAGTTTCGCACAGATACGCAGTATTTT. Translation: CASSEFRTDTQYF.

This clone was recorded a few times. The chain has TRBV18 and TRBJ1-2; TRBD1 is a possible D gene (6 bases). CDR1 is KGHSH and CDR2 is LQKENI in the germline V gene. V lost 2 bases, J lost 5 bases, and 9 bases lay in between. The CDR3 runs 13 residues. The CDR3 nucleotides are TGTGCCAGCTCACCAGGGGGCAGTTATGGCTACACCTTC. Translation: CASSPGGSYGYTF.

This clone was detected only a few times. The chain recombines TRBV5-1 with TRBJ2-5, with 10 positions matching TRBD1. The CDR3 runs to 15 residues. Trimming removed 4 bases from V and 5 bases from J; junction bases left unmatched: 8. Germline assignment: CDR1 SGHRS and CDR2 YFSETQ. In DNA, the CDR3 is TGCGCCAGCAGCCCAGGGACAGGGGCTCTTGAGACCCAGTACTTC. As protein: CASSPGTGALETQYF.

The rearrangement joins TRBV29-1 to TRBJ1-1, with 7 positions matching TRBD1. The V and J ends lost 6 bases and 4 bases, in that order; junction bases with no gene match: 8. The CDR3 is 13 amino acids. Germline V gene lookup returns CDR1 SQVTM and CDR2 ANQGSEA. CDR3 bases: TGCAGCGTAAACCGACAGGGTTTCACTGAAGCTTTCTTT. As protein: CSVNRQGFTEAFF.

The chain recombines TRBV30 with TRBJ2-5, with TRBD2 identical over 7 bases. The germline gives CDR1 GTSNPN, CDR2 SVGIG (reference sequence). The CDR3 length is 14 residues. V shed 5 bases, J shed 1 base, and the junction held 7 bases outside the gene matches. The CDR3 DNA follows: TGTGCCTGGGCTAGGACTAGTACCCAAGAGACCCAGTACTTC. This gives the protein CAWARTSTQETQYF.

This chain connects TRBV4-1 to TRBJ2-3; D unresolved. The CDR3 is made up of 16 amino acids. Between the trimmed V and J ends, which lost 0 bases and 1 base, there was a span of 11 bases. Germline V gene sequence: CDR1 MGHRA, CDR2 YSYEKL. CDR3 bases: TGCGCCAGCAGCCAAGAGGTGGGCTTAGGCACAGATACGCAGTATTTT. It translates to CASSQEVGLGTDTQYF.

This clone appeared a single time. The chain employs TRBV30 and TRBJ2-7; D remains unclear. Germline values: CDR1 GTSNPN, CDR2 SVGIG (reference sequence). CDR3 length: 12 residues. With 7 bases removed from V and 2 bases from J, the gap between germline ends came to 12 bases. CDR3 amino acids: CASTGLAYEQYF. CDR3 in DNA: TGTGCCTCAACGGGCCTAGCCTACGAGCAGTACTTC. Supplemented by reference TRBV30 and TRBJ2-7, the full variable domain reads SQTIHQWPATLVQPVGSPLSLECTVEGTSNPNLYWYRQAAGRGLQLLFYSVGIGQISSEVPQNLSASRPQDRQFILSSKKLLLSDSGFYLCASTGLAYEQYFGPGTRLTVT.